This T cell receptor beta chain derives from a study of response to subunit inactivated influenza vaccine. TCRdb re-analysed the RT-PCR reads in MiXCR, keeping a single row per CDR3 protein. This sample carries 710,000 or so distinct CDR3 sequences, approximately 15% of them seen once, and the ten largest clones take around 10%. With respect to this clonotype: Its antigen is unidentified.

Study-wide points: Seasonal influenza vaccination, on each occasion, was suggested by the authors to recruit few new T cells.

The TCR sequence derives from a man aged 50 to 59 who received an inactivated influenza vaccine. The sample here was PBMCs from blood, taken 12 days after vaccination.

The CDR3 loop is CSVVGTSNNEQFF. The CDR3 region has the DNA TGCAGCGTTGTCGGGACTAGTAACAATGAGCAGTTCTTC. This chain joins TRBV29-1 and TRBJ2-1; 8 positions match TRBD2. The length of the CDR3 is 13 residues. Per germline, CDR1 SQVTM and CDR2 ANQGSEA. The ends lost 4 bases at V and 5 bases at J; junction bases unmatched: 4.